These 26 T cell receptor beta chains originate from one sample sequenced in a study of high-grade serous ovarian cancer treatment subgroups. Tumor samples were obtained before definitive surgery or chemotherapy. Method: immunoSEQ multiplex PCR; TCRdb's copy keeps in-frame clones and lacks some. The sample shows thousands of clones, 70% to 90% of them seen only once. The specimen sequenced was tumor tissue. The receptors shown here come from a human donor with high-grade serous ovarian cancer.

The CDR3 DNA follows: TGTGCCAGCAGAATACAGGGGGCGACTAACTATGGCTACACCTTC. It specifies CASRIQGATNYGYTF. The chain recombines TRBV28 with TRBJ1-2; 9 bases line up with TRBD1. Losses at the gene ends were 6 bases for V and 0 bases for J; bases not matched to a gene: 5. The CDR3 is made up of 15 amino acids. Germline V lookup: CDR1 MDHEN, CDR2 SYDVKM.

CDR3 DNA: TGTGCCAGCCGCAGGGGAAGGGAGACCCAGTACTTC. This encodes CASRRGRETQYF. This chain uses TRBV5-6 with TRBJ2-5, with D tentatively TRBD1 (6 bases). The germline V gene has CDR1 SGHDT and CDR2 YYEEEE. The ends were cut back, 7 bases at V and 5 bases at J, with 12 bases in the middle. This CDR3 spans 12 amino acids.

The chain joins TRBV2 to TRBJ1-5, with TRBD1 identical over 7 bases. Germline CDR1 reads SNHLY; CDR2 reads FYNNEI. The CDR3 sequence is 15 residues long. Trimming removed 2 bases from V and 2 bases from J; junction bases left unmatched: 3. DNA of the CDR3: TGTGCCAGCAGTGAAACAGGGGTCGGCAATCAGCCCCAGCATTTT. Amino acid sequence: CASSETGVGNQPQHF.

V usage is TRBV4-2 and J usage is TRBJ1-5; D call uncertain. The CDR3 sequence is 17 residues long. Trimming cost V 0 bases and J 2 bases, with 14 bases left between them. Germline CDR1 and CDR2: LGHNA and YNFKEQ. CDR3 protein: CASSQDRWASGNQPQHF. CDR3 bases: TGTGCCAGCAGCCAAGACCGCTGGGCGAGCGGCAATCAGCCCCAGCATTTT.

The rearrangement links TRBV28 to TRBJ1-1; maybe TRBD1 (5 bases). The CDR3 runs 14 residues. Germline V lookup: CDR1 MDHEN, CDR2 SYDVKM. The V end was cut by 2 bases, the J end by 0 bases, with 7 bases between. The CDR3 DNA follows: TGTGCCAGCAGTTTAATAGGGGTGAACACTGAAGCTTTCTTT. Translated: CASSLIGVNTEAFF. The full variable domain, its missing parts supplied by reference TRBV28 and TRBJ1-1, is DVKVTQSSRYLVKRTGEKVFLECVQDMDHENMFWYRQDPGLGLRLIYFSYDVKMKEKGDIPEGYSVSREKKERFSLILESASTNQTSMYLCASSLIGVNTEAFFGQGTRLTVV.

The gene calls are TRBV14 and TRBJ2-7; TRBD1 agrees at 12 bases. CDR1 is SGHDN and CDR2 is FVKESK in the germline V gene. J gave up 5 bases and V 6 bases, and 5 bases lay outside the gene matches. The CDR3 sequence is 14 residues long. CDR3 DNA: TGTGCCAGCAGGTGGGGACAGGGGGCCGACGAGCAGTACTTC. It specifies CASRWGQGADEQYF.

The genes are TRBV4-2 and TRBJ1-1; TRBD1 aligns across 7 bases. Germline trimming cut 3 bases from V and 4 bases from J; bases unmatched to any gene: 14. The CDR3 totals 17 residues. Per germline, CDR1 LGHNA and CDR2 YNFKEQ. CDR3 DNA: TGTGCCAGCAGCCACCCCGGGACAGAAGAGATGGGCACTGAAGCTTTCTTT. Its protein product is CASSHPGTEEMGTEAFF.

The J gene is TRBJ2-1, the V gene TRBV7-2; 10 bases are a match to TRBD2. The V gene end was trimmed by 6 bases and the J gene end by 7 bases; junction bases not matched to a gene: 9. The CDR3 length is 15 residues. The germline V gene encodes CDR1 SGHTA and CDR2 FQGNSA. The DNA of the CDR3 is TGTGCCAGCAGTCCGTCTAGCGGGGGTAAAAATGAGCAGTTCTTC. Translated: CASSPSSGGKNEQFF.

This clone was observed a single time. This chain links TRBV6-1 with TRBJ2-5; D is ambiguous. The CDR3 consists of 13 residues. V was shortened by 1 base and J by 4 bases, with 7 bases between the two germline ends. Germline V lookup: CDR1 MNHNS, CDR2 SASEGT. The CDR3 spells CASSEGNRETQYF. CDR3 nucleotides: TGTGCCAGCAGTGAAGGGAACAGAGAGACCCAGTACTTC.

The chain employs TRBV7-2 and TRBJ1-2, with 7 nucleotides matching TRBD1. V was pared by 3 bases and J by 6 bases, with 4 bases of the junction left unmatched. CDR1 is SGHTA, CDR2 FQGNSA, per germline. This CDR3 has 13 amino acids. CDR3 in DNA: TGTGCCAGCAGCTTTAGACAGGGCAATGGCTACACCTTC. Protein sequence: CASSFRQGNGYTF.

DNA for the CDR3: TGTGCCATCAGTGACCAGCGGGAGGCGAACACCGGGGAGCTGTTTTTT. Encoded protein: CAISDQREANTGELFF. This rearrangement joins TRBV10-3 to TRBJ2-2, with TRBD2 matching over 9 bases. The germline gives CDR1 ENHRY, CDR2 SYGVKD. The ends lost 3 bases at V and 0 bases at J; junction bases unmatched: 2. The length of the CDR3 is 16 residues.

This sequence joins TRBV28 and TRBJ2-7; possible D gene TRBD1, 6 bases. Deletions cut 5 bases from V and 0 bases from J, with 17 bases between. The CDR3 runs 16 residues. The V gene's germline CDR1 is MDHEN and CDR2 SYDVKM. The CDR3 reads CASSGRQTRGSYEQYF. CDR3 in DNA: TGTGCCAGCAGTGGCCGACAGACCAGGGGCTCCTACGAGCAGTACTTC.

The chain uses TRBV18 and TRBJ2-1, with a possible D match to TRBD1 (5 bases). From germline, CDR1 is KGHSH and CDR2 LQKENI. V lost 2 bases to trimming and J lost 5 bases, with 19 bases between them. The CDR3 has 17 residues. This CDR3 is CASSPKGGGARDNEQFF. The CDR3 region has the DNA TGTGCCAGCTCACCAAAGGGCGGCGGTGCCAGGGACAATGAGCAGTTCTTC.

The V and J genes are TRBV7-2 and TRBJ2-2; 7 bases match TRBD1. In germline, CDR1 is SGHTA, CDR2 FQGNSA. The CDR3 is 15 amino acids. V lost 10 bases, J lost 0 bases, and 8 bases stayed unmatched. CDR3 residues: CATYRGQANTGELFF. The DNA of the CDR3 is TGTGCCACATACCGAGGACAGGCGAACACCGGGGAGCTGTTTTTT.

The V gene is TRBV5-6, the J gene TRBJ2-6, with 9 positions matching TRBD2. Per germline, CDR1 SGHDT and CDR2 YYEEEE. V shed 4 bases and J 0 bases; nucleotides not matched to a gene: 5. The CDR3 is 17 residues long. The CDR3 DNA sequence: TGTGCCAGCAGCGGCGGGACTAGCCCCTCTGGGGCCAACGTCCTGACTTTC. Translating gives CASSGGTSPSGANVLTF.

The chain combines TRBV29-1 with TRBJ1-1; a possible D gene is TRBD1 (5 bases). V shed 4 bases and J shed 1 base, with 10 bases lying between them. This CDR3 is built from 13 residues. Germline CDR1 and CDR2: SQVTM and ANQGSEA. This chain's CDR3 is CSVGDRKNTEAFF. The CDR3 nucleotides are TGCAGCGTTGGCGACAGAAAGAACACTGAAGCTTTCTTT.

In its sample, this clone was seen a few times. The rearrangement joins TRBV7-9 to TRBJ2-7, with 10 bases that match TRBD2. Per germline, CDR1 SEHNR and CDR2 FQNEAQ (reference sequence). The CDR3 has 16 residues. V trimming: 4 bases; J trimming: 0 bases; junction bases outside the gene matches: 6. CDR3 loop: CASSSTGLATSYEQYF. The CDR3 coding sequence is TGTGCCAGCAGCTCAACGGGACTAGCGACCTCCTACGAGCAGTACTTC.

There are a few counts of this clone. The chain is built from TRBV4-1 and TRBJ1-5; 8 nucleotides match TRBD1. V lost 1 base and J lost 6; bases outside the gene matches: 5. This CDR3 has 15 amino acids. CDR1 is MGHRA, CDR2 YSYEKL, per germline. CDR3 residues: CASSQVDTGGQPQHF. The CDR3 region has the DNA TGCGCCAGCAGCCAAGTCGATACAGGGGGTCAGCCCCAGCATTTT.

The chain has TRBV27 and TRBJ2-3; tentatively, D is TRBD1 or TRBD2 (6 bases each). This CDR3 spans 14 amino acids. Per the germline V gene, CDR1 is MNHEY and CDR2 is SMNVEV (reference sequence). The germline V and J ends were trimmed by 6 bases and 4 bases, with 14 bases remaining between them. Here the CDR3 reads CASRRLGGPDTQYF. CDR3 nucleotide sequence: TGTGCCAGCAGGCGTTTGGGGGGCCCAGATACGCAGTATTTT.

The chain links TRBV18 to TRBJ2-6, with 7 bases that match TRBD1. V shed 2 bases and J 2 bases; nucleotides not matched to a gene: 9. The CDR3 sequence is 18 residues long. Germline V lookup: CDR1 KGHSH, CDR2 LQKENI. The CDR3 loop reads CASSPETGWFAGANVLTF. The DNA of the CDR3 is TGTGCCAGCTCACCAGAGACAGGGTGGTTCGCTGGGGCCAACGTCCTGACTTTC.

CDR3 nucleotides: TGTGCCAGCAGCTTAGAGCCGGGTGCACCCCTCCACTTT. Its protein is CASSLEPGAPLHF. This chain uses TRBV11-2 with TRBJ1-6; D ambiguous. This CDR3 comprises 13 residues. From germline, CDR1 is SGHAT and CDR2 FQNNGV. The V and J ends lost 0 bases and 11 bases respectively, with 8 bases between them.

CDR3 sequence reads: CASYISRIEQFF. The CDR3 nucleotides are TGTGCCAGCTACATCTCGAGGATTGAGCAGTTCTTC. This chain links TRBV4-2 with TRBJ2-1; no definite D call. Germline V gene data show CDR1 as LGHNA and CDR2 as YNFKEQ. The CDR3 sequence is 12 residues long. Trimming removed 8 bases from V and 9 bases from J, with 14 bases in between.

This clone turned up a few times. V and J are TRBV10-3 and TRBJ2-2; D remains unclear. The CDR3 loop spans 13 amino acids. Germline CDR1 reads ENHRY; CDR2 reads SYGVKD. The germline V and J ends were trimmed by 4 bases and 5 bases, with 8 bases remaining between them. CDR3 coding DNA: TGTGCCATCAGTGTGTCGGATACCGGGGAGCTGTTTTTT. This sequence encodes CAISVSDTGELFF.

V usage is TRBV23-1 and J usage is TRBJ2-5; D is perhaps TRBD2 (5 bases). TRBV23-1 is designated an ORF whose function remains uncertain. V was cut by 2 bases and J by 2 bases, with 12 bases left in between. This CDR3 has 15 residues. CDR3 bases: TGCGCCAGCAGTCAAGACCGGGAATCTCAAGAGACCCAGTACTTC. Its protein product is CASSQDRESQETQYF.

A few counts support this clone. The chain combines TRBV2 with TRBJ2-7; 7 bases are shared with TRBD2. Germline V lookup: CDR1 SNHLY, CDR2 FYNNEI. Trimming took 3 bases from V and 8 from J; bases not matched to a gene: 16. There are 16 residues in the CDR3. Here the CDR3 reads CASSDRVASGSTKQYF. In nucleotides, the CDR3 is TGTGCCAGCAGTGACCGGGTGGCTAGCGGATCTACGAAGCAGTACTTC. Complete variable domain (other parts from reference TRBV2 and TRBJ2-7): EPEVTQTPSHQVTQMGQEVILRCVPISNHLYFYWYRQILGQKVEFLVSFYNNEISEKSEIFDDQFSVERPDGSNFTLKIRSTKLEDSAMYFCASSDRVASGSTKQYFGPGTRLTVT.

This chain joins TRBV11-1 and TRBJ1-3; perhaps TRBD1 as D (5 bases). The CDR3 has 15 amino acids. Trimming removed 3 bases from V and 1 base from J, with 10 bases in between. In germline, CDR1 is SGHAT, CDR2 FQDESV (reference sequence). The CDR3 reads CASSFQGLSGNTIYF. The CDR3 DNA sequence: TGTGCCAGCAGCTTCCAGGGTTTATCTGGAAACACCATATATTTT.